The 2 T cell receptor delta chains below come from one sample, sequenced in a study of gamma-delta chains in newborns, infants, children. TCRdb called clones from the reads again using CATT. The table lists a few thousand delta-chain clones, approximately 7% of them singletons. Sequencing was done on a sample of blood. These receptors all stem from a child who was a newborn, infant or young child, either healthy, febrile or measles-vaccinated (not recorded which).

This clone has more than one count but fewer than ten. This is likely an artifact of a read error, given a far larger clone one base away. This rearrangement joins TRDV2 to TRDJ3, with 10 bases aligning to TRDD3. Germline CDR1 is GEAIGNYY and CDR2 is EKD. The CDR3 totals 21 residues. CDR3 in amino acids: CACDNVLGDLRSSWDTRKMFF. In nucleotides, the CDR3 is TGTGCCTGTGACAACGTACTGGGGGATCTCCGGAGCTCCTGGGACACCCGAAAGATGTTTTTC.

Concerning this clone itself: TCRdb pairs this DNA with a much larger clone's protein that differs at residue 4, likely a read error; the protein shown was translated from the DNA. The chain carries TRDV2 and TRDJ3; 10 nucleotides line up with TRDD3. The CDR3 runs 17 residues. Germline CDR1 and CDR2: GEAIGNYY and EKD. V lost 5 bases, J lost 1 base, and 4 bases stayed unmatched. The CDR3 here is CACGVLGDSWDTRQMFF. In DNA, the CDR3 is TGTGCCTGTGGCGTACTGGGGGATTCCTGGGACACCCGACAGATGTTTTTC.